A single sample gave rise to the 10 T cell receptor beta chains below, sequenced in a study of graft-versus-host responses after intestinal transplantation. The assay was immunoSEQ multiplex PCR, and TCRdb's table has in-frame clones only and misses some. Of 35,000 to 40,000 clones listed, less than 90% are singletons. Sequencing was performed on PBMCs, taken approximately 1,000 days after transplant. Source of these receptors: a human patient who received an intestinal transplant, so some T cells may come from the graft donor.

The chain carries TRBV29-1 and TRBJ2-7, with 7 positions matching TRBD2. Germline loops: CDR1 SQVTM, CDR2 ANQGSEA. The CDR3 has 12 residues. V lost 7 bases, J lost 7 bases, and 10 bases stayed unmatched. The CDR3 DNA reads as TGCAGCGCCGGGGGGAGTTCCCGGGAGCAGTACTTC. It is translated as CSAGGSSREQYF.

For the CDR3, the DNA is TGTGCCAGCAGCGGCAAGGGACTAGCGGGGGGAGACATTCAGTACTTC. This sequence encodes CASSGKGLAGGDIQYF. The chain employs TRBV11-2 and TRBJ2-4, with 15 bases matching TRBD2. Germline V gives CDR1 SGHAT, CDR2 FQNNGV. The V and J ends lost 5 bases and 8 bases, in that order; junction bases with no gene match: 7. This CDR3 has 16 residues. Full variable domain (missing parts from reference TRBV11-2 and TRBJ2-4): EAGVAQSPRYKIIEKRQSVAFWCNPISGHATLYWYQQILGQGPKLLIQFQNNGVVDDSQLPKDRFSAERLKGVDSTLKIQPAKLEDSAVYLCASSGKGLAGGDIQYFGAGTRLSVL.

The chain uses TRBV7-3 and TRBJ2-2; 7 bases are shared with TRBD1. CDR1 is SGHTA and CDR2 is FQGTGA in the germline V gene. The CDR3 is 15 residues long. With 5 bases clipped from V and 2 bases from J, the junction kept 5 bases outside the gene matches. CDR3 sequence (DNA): TGTGCCAGCAGCCGCTCAGGGGGAAACACCGGGGAGCTGTTTTTT. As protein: CASSRSGGNTGELFF.

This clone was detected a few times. CDR3: CASRLRDGSNQPQHF. The CDR3 DNA sequence: TGTGCCAGCAGACTCCGGGACGGGAGCAATCAGCCCCAGCATTTT. The chain is built from TRBV6-1 and TRBJ1-5, with a possible D match to TRBD1 (5 bases). CDR1 is MNHNS and CDR2 is SASEGT in the germline V gene. V lost 6 bases to trimming and J lost 1 base, with 13 bases between them. This CDR3 region has 15 residues.

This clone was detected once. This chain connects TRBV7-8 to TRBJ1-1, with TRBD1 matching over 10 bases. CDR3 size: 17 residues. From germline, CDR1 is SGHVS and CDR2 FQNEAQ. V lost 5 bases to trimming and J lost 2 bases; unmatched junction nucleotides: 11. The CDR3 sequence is CASSAGTGVWVNTEAFF. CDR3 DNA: TGTGCCAGCAGCGCGGGGACAGGGGTGTGGGTAAACACTGAAGCTTTCTTT.

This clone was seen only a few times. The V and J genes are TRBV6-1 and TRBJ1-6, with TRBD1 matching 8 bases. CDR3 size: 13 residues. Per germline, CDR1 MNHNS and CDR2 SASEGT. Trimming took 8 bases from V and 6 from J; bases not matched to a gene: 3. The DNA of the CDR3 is TGTGCCAGCTATGACAGGGGTAATTCACCCCTCCACTTT. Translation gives CASYDRGNSPLHF.

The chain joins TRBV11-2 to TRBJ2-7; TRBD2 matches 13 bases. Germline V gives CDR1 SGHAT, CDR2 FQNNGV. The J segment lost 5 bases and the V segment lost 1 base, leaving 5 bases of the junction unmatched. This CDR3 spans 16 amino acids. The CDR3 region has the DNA TGTGCCAGCAGCTTAGGACTAGCGGGAGGAGTCCACGAGCAGTACTTC. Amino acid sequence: CASSLGLAGGVHEQYF.

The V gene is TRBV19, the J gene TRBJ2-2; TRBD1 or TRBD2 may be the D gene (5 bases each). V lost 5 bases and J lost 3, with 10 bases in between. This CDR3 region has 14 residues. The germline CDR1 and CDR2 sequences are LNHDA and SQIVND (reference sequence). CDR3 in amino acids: CASSFPGHTGELFF. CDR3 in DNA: TGTGCCAGTAGTTTCCCGGGACACACCGGGGAGCTGTTTTTT.

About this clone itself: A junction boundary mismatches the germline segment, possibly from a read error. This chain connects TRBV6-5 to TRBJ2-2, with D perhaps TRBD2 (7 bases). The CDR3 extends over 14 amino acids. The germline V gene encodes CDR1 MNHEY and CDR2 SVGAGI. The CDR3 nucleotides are TGTGCCAGCAGTTACTCGGGGGGGGCCGGAGAGCTGTTTTTT. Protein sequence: CASSYSGGAGELFF.

CDR3 coding DNA: TGTGCCAGCAGCCAGGGGACAGGGAGTTCTGGAAACACCATATATTTT. The encoded protein is CASSQGTGSSGNTIYF. This chain links TRBV5-8 with TRBJ1-3; 9 bases match TRBD1. The trim removed 4 bases at V and 1 base at J, leaving 6 bases unmatched. CDR3 length: 16 residues. Germline values: CDR1 SGHTS, CDR2 YDEGEE.